The sequence of this T cell receptor (beta chain) was determined in a study of CD8+ T cells in alopecia areata. About this clone: Distinct nucleotide sequences in the sample also encode this CDR3.

Germline trimming cut 2 bases from V and 4 bases from J; bases unmatched to any gene: 2. Germline V lookup: CDR1 SGDLS, CDR2 YYNGEE. This CDR3 is built from 15 residues. Reverse transcribed after extraction, RNA yielded cDNA as the sequencing template. Here immunoSEQ multiplex PCR was the method, and the copy in TCRdb shows in-frame clones only, minus some. The sample holds almost 250,000 clones, roughly two thirds seen once. Sequenced here: CD4+ T cells sorted from blood, sampled at week 0. This clonotype was sampled from a human donor with alopecia areata. The chain carries TRBV9 and TRBJ2-1; TRBD2 matches at 11 bases. In DNA, the CDR3 is TGTGCCAGCAGCGTCGGACTAGCGGGTTACAATGAGCAGTTCTTC. It encodes CASSVGLAGYNEQFF.